One T cell receptor (beta chain) is described in this entry. No antigen is known for it. These data originate in a study of shared clonotypes between healthy human individuals. Germline V gene data show CDR1 as MNHEY and CDR2 as SMNVEV (reference sequence). The germline V and J ends were trimmed by 6 bases and 4 bases, with 19 bases remaining between them. The CDR3 has 15 residues. CD45RO negativity and positive selection for CCR7 defined naive CD8 cells, a population that excluded terminally differentiated effector memory CD45RA+ cells. The assay was immunoSEQ multiplex PCR, and TCRdb's table has in-frame clones only and misses some. The table has 1.5 million to 2.5 million clones, about 95% seen once; the top ten hold around 1.2%. General study points: Deeper or shallower sequencing was expected to change how clonotypes are shared among donors.

The chain is built from TRBV27 and TRBJ2-7; D might be TRBD2 (8 bases). The material sequenced was naive CD8+ T cells sorted from blood. The receptor was isolated from a man younger than 35 in good health. CDR3 DNA sequence: TGTGCCAGCAGCCAGGGACTAGGGGGCCTTTACGAGCAGTACTTC. The encoded protein is CASSQGLGGLYEQYF.